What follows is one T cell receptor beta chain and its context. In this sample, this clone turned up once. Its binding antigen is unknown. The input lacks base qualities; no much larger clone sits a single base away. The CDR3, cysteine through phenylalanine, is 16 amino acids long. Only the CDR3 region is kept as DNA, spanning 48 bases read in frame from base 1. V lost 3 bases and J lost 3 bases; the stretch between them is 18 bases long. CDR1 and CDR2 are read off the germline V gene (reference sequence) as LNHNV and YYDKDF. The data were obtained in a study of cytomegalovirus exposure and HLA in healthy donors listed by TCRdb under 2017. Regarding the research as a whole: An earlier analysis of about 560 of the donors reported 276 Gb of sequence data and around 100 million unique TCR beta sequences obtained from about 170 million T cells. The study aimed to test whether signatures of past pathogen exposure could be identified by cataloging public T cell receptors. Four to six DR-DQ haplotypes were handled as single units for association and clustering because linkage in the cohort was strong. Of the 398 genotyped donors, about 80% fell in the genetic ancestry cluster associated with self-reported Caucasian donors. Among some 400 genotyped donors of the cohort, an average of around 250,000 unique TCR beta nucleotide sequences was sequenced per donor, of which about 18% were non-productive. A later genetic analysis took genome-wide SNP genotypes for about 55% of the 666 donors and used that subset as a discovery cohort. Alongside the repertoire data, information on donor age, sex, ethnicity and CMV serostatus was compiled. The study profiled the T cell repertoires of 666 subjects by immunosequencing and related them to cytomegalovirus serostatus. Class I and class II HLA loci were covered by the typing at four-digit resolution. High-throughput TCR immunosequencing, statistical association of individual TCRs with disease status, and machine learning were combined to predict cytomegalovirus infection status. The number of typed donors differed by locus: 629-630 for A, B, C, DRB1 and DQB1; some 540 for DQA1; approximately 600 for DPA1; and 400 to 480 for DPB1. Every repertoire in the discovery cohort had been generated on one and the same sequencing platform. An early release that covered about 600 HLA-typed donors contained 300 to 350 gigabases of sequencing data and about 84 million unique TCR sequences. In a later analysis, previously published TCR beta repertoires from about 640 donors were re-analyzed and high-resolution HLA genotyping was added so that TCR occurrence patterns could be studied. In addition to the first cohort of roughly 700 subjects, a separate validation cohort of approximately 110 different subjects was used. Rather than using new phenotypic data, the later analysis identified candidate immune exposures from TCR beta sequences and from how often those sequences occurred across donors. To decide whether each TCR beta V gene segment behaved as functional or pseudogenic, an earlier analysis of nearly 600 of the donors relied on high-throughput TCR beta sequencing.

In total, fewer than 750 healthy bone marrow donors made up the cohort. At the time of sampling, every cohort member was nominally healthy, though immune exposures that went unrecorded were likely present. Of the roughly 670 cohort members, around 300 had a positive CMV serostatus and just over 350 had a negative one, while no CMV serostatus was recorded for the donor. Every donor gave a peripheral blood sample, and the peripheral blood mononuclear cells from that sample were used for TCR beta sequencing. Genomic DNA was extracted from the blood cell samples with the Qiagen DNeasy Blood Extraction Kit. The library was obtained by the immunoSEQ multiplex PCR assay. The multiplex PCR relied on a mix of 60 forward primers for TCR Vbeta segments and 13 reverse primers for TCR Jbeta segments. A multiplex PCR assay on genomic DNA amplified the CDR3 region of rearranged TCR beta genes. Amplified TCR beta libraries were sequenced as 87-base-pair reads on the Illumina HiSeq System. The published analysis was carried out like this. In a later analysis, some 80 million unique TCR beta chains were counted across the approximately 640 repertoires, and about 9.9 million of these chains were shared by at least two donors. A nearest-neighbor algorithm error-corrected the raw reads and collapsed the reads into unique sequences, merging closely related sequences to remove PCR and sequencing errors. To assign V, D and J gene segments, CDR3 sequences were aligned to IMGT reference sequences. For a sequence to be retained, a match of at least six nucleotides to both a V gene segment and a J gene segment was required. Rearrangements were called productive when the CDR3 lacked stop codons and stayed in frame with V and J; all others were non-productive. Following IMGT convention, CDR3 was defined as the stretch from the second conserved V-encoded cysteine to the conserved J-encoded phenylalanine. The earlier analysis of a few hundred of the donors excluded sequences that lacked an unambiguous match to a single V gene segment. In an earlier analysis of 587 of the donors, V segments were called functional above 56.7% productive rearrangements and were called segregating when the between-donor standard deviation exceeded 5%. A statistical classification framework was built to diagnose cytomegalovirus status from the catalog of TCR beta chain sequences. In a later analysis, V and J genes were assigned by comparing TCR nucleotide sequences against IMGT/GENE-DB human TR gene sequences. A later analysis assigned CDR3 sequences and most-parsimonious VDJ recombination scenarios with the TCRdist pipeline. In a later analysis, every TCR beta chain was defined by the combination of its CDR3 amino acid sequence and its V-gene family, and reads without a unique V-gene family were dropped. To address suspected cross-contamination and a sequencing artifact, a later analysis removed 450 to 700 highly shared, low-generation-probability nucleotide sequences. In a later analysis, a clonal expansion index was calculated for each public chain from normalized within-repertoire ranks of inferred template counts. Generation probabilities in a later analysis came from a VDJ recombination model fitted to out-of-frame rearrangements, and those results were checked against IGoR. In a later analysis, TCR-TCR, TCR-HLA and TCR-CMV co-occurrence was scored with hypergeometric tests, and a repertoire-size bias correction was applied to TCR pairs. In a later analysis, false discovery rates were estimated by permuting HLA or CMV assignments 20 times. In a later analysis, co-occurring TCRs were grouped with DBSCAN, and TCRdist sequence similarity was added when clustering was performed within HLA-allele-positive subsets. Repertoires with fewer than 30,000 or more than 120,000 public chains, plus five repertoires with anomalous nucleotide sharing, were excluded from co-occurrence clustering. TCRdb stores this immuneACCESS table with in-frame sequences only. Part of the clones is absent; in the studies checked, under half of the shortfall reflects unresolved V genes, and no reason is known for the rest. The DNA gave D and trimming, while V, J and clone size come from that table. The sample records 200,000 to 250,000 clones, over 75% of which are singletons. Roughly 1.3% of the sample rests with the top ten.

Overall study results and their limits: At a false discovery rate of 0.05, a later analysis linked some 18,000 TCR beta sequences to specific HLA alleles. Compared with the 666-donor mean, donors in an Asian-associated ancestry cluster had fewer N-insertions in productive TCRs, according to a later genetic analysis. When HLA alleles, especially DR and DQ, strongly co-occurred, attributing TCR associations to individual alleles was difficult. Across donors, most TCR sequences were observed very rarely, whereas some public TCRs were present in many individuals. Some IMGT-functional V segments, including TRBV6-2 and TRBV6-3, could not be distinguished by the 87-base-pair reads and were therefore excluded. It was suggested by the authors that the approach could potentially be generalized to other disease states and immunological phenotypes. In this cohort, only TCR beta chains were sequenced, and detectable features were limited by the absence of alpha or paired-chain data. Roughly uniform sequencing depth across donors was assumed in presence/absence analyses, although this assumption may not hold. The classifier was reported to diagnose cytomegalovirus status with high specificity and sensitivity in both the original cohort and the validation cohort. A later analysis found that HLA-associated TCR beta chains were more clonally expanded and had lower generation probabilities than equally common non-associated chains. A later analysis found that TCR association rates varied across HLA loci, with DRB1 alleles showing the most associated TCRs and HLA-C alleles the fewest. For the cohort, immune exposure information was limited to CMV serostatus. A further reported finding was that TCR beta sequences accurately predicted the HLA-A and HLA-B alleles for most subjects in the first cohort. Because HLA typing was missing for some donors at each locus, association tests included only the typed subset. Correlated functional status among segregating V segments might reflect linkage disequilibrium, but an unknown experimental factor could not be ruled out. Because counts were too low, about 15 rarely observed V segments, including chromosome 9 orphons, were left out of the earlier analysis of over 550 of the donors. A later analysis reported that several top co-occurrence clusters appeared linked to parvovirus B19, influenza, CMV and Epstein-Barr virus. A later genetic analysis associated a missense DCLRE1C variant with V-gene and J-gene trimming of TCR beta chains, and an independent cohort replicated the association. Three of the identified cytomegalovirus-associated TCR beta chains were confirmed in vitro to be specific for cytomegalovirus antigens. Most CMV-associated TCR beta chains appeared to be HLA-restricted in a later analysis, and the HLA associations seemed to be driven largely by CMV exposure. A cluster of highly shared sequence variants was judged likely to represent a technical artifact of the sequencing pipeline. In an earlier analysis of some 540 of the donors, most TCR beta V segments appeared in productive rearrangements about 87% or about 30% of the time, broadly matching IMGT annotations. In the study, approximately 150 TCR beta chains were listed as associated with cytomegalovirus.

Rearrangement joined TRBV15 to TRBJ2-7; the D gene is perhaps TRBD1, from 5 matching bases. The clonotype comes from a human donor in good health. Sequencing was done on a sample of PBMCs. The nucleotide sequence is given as TGTGCCACCAGCAGTGGAAAGGGGTTTGGCCGCTACGAGCAGTACTTC. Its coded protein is CATSSGKGFGRYEQYF.